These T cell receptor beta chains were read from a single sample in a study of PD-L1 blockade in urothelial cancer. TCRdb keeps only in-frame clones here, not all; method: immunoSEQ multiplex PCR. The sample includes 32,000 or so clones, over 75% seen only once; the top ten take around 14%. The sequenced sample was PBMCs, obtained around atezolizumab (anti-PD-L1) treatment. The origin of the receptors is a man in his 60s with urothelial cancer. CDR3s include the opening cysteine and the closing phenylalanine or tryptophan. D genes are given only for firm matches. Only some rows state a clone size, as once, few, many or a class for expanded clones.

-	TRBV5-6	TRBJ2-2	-	CASSSSAGNTGELFF	TGTGCCAGCAGCTCTTCAGCGGGGAACACCGGGGAGCTGTTTTTT
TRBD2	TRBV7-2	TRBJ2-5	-	CATKTSGSSLQETQYF	TGTGCCACCAAGACTAGCGGGAGCTCGCTGCAAGAGACCCAGTACTTC
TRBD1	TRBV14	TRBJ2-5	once	CASSQWDRETQYF	TGTGCCAGCAGCCAATGGGACAGAGAGACCCAGTACTTC
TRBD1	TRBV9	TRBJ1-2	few	CASSVMGQESYTF	TGTGCCAGCAGCGTAATGGGACAGGAGTCCTACACCTTC
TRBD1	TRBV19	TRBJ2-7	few	CASSITGQGYEQYF	TGTGCCAGTAGTATAACGGGACAGGGCTACGAGCAGTACTTC
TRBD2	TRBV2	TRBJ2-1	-	CASSELTAGVGNEQFF	TGTGCCAGCAGTGAATTAACGGCGGGAGTGGGCAATGAGCAGTTCTTC
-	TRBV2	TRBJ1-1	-	CASKRLTEGTEAFF	TGTGCCAGCAAGCGGCTCACAGAAGGGACTGAAGCTTTCTTT
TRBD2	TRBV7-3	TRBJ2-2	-	CASSFRTSGRGELFF	TGTGCCAGCAGCTTTAGGACTAGCGGGCGCGGGGAGCTGTTTTTT
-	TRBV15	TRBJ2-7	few	CATSRAANEQYF	TGTGCCACCAGCAGAGCCGCGAACGAGCAGTACTTC
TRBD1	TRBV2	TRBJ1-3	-	CASSEARTGGNTIYF	TGTGCCAGCAGTGAAGCGAGGACAGGTGGAAACACCATATATTTT
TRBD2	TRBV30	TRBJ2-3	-	CAWSVRPSGEGPDTQYF	TGTGCCTGGAGTGTACGACCTAGCGGAGAGGGGCCAGATACGCAGTATTTT
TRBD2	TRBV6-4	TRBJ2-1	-	CASSFLTSGPHNEQFF	TGTGCCAGCAGTTTTCTAACTAGCGGTCCCCACAATGAGCAGTTCTTC
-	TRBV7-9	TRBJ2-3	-	CASSFVRADTQYF	TGTGCCAGCAGCTTTGTACGAGCAGATACGCAGTATTTT
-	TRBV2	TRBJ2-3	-	CASTPRTSTDTQYF	TGTGCCAGCACACCTCGGACTTCTACAGATACGCAGTATTTT
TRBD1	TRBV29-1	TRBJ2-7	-	CSVKPGGGQGSEQYF	TGCAGCGTTAAACCCGGAGGAGGACAGGGGTCCGAGCAGTACTTC
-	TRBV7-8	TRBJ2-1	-	CASSLDYGVNEQFF	TGTGCCAGCAGCTTAGATTACGGGGTCAATGAGCAGTTCTTC